Listed below are T cell receptor beta chains from one sample, sequenced in a study of STAT5B mutations in CD4+ large granular lymphocyte leukemia. Clones were read by immunoSEQ multiplex PCR, and TCRdb kept only the in-frame ones, dropping some. The sample lists about 40,000 clones, roughly 84% occurring once. The specimen sequenced was CD4+ T cells from blood buffy coats. The receptor source for this set is a human donor in good health. CDR3s include the opening cysteine and the closing phenylalanine or tryptophan. Size is omitted from some rows. Given values are once, few, many or a class for expanded clones.

V gene: TRBV28; CDR3 length: 15; clone size: few; CDR3 protein: CASSSTGTGVLDGTF
V gene: TRBV6-5; CDR3 length: 13; clone size: -; CDR3 protein: CASTMTVNEKLFF
V gene: TRBV9; CDR3 length: 16; clone size: few; CDR3 protein: CASSVMSRGDNQPQHF
V gene: TRBV9; CDR3 length: 13; clone size: once; CDR3 protein: CASSVTGFYGYTF
V gene: TRBV11-2; CDR3 length: 13; clone size: -; CDR3 protein: CASSLGYGYGYTF
V gene: TRBV6-5; CDR3 length: 13; clone size: once; CDR3 protein: CASSARGNQPQHF
V gene: TRBV6-6; CDR3 length: 15; clone size: -; CDR3 protein: CASSDHRSLNYGYTF
V gene: TRBV28; CDR3 length: 14; clone size: -; CDR3 protein: CASSLGGQGTEQYF
V gene: TRBV27; CDR3 length: 17; clone size: once; CDR3 protein: CASSLGTGGVFTDTQYF
V gene: TRBV9; CDR3 length: 14; clone size: -; CDR3 protein: CASSSQGGSTEAFF
V gene: TRBV18; CDR3 length: 15; clone size: -; CDR3 protein: CASSPPDQLNTEAFF
V gene: TRBV7-9; CDR3 length: 13; clone size: -; CDR3 protein: CASSLVGGETQYF
V gene: TRBV7-3; CDR3 length: 16; clone size: -; CDR3 protein: CASSLLGRGHTDTQYF
V gene: TRBV6-5; CDR3 length: 16; clone size: -; CDR3 protein: CASSYSRLGGGYGYTF
V gene: TRBV2; CDR3 length: 13; clone size: -; CDR3 protein: CASSVQGRETQYF
V gene: TRBV4-2; CDR3 length: 13; clone size: -; CDR3 protein: CASSRQSSETQYF